Listed below are T cell receptor beta chains from one sample, sequenced in a study of human T cells and chemical hapten exposure. TCRdb passed the RACE reads through MiXCR, listing each CDR3 protein once. The repertoire has fewer than 300,000 distinct CDR3 sequences, more than 6.5% of them found once; the top ten carry under 2.5%. Material: whole blood, obtained in connection with sensitization to the hapten diphenylcyclopropenone (DPC). Receptor source: a woman aged 40 to 55 with alopecia areata. Some clones in this sample may be carry-over from other donors' samples. The CDR3 runs from the conserved cysteine through the conserved F or W. A D gene is named only where the DNA matches it firmly. Part of the rows lack a size; the others show once, few, many or a class for expanded clones.

TRBJ2-3 TRBD2 TRBV20-1 - CSASLGTIGTQYF TGCAGTGCTAGTCTGGGGACTATCGGGACGCAGTATTTT
TRBJ1-2 - TRBV7-9 many CASSPRVYYGYTF TGTGCCAGCAGTCCAAGGGTCTACTATGGCTACACCTTC
TRBJ1-5 TRBD1 TRBV28 - CASSFNQQGAYKPQHF TGTGCCAGCAGTTTTAACCAACAGGGGGCCTATAAGCCCCAGCATTTT
TRBJ1-1 - TRBV12-3/TRBV12-4 many CASSLDDRFEAFF TGTGCCAGCAGTTTAGATGACAGGTTTGAAGCTTTCTTT
TRBJ2-1 - TRBV27 many CASSLNTFRSYNEQFF TGTGCCAGCAGTCTCAACACTTTCCGCTCCTACAATGAGCAGTTCTTC
TRBJ2-5 - TRBV12-3/TRBV12-4 few CASSLRLGGETQYF TGTGCCAGCAGTTTAAGGCTCGGGGGAGAGACCCAGTACTTC
TRBJ1-2 - TRBV20-1 few CSARATKDYGYTF TGCAGTGCTAGAGCGACGAAAGACTATGGCTACACCTTC
TRBJ1-2 - TRBV7-9 - CASSDNYGYTF TGTGCCAGCAGCGACAACTATGGCTACACCTTC
TRBJ1-1 - TRBV29-1 few CSGAGTRTEAFF TGCAGCGGGGCCGGGACAAGGACTGAAGCTTTCTTT
TRBJ1-5 - TRBV4-3 - CASSQDPYQPQHF TGCGCCAGCAGCCAAGATCCCTATCAGCCCCAGCATTTT
TRBJ2-1 - TRBV7-8 few CASSGVVESEQFF TGTGCCAGCAGTGGGGTAGTTGAAAGTGAGCAGTTCTTC
TRBJ2-3 - TRBV5-1 few CASSSSQPGLKGDTQYF TGCGCCAGCAGCTCCTCCCAACCGGGCTTGAAAGGAGATACGCAGTATTTT
TRBJ2-7 TRBD1 TRBV5-1 few CASSEGPAGTGYEQYF TGCGCCAGCAGCGAAGGACCCGCCGGGACAGGCTACGAGCAGTACTTC
TRBJ1-4 - TRBV12-3/TRBV12-4 - CASSPRLDEKLFF TGTGCCAGCAGTCCTCGACTTGATGAAAAACTGTTTTTT